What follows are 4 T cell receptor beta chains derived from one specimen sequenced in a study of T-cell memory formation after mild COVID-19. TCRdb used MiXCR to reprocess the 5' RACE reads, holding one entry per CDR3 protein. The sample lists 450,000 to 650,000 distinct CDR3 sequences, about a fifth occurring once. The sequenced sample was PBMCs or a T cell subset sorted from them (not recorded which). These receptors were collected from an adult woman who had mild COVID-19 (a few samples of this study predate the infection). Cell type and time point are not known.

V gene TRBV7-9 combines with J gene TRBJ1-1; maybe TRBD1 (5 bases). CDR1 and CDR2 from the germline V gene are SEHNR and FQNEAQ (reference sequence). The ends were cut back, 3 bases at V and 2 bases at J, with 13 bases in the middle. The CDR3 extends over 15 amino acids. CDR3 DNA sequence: TGTGCCAGCAGCTTTTACCTGACAGAAAACACTGAAGCTTTCTTT. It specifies CASSFYLTENTEAFF.

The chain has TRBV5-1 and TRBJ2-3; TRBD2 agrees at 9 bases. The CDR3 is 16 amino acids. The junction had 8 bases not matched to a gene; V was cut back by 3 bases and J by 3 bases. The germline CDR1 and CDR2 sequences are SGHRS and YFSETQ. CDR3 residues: CASSSRETSGTDTQYF. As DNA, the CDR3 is TGCGCCAGCAGCTCCAGGGAGACTAGCGGTACAGATACGCAGTATTTT.

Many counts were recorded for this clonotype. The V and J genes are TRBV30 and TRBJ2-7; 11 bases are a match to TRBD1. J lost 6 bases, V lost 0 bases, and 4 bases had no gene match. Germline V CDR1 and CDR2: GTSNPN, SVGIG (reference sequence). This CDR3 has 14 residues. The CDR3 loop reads CAWSVLGQGGEQYF. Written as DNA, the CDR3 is TGTGCCTGGAGTGTTTTGGGACAGGGGGGCGAGCAGTACTTC.

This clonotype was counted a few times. The CDR3 protein is CASSVGGGTGGSGYTF. In nucleotides, the CDR3 is TGTGCCAGCAGCGTAGGAGGGGGGACAGGGGGAAGTGGCTACACCTTC. The rearrangement links TRBV9 to TRBJ1-2; TRBD1 matches 11 bases. This CDR3 is 16 amino acids long. Germline CDR1 and CDR2: SGDLS and YYNGEE. The V and J ends lost 0 bases and 7 bases, in that order; junction bases with no gene match: 8. The full variable domain, its missing parts supplied by reference TRBV9 and TRBJ1-2, is DSGVTQTPKHLITATGQRVTLRCSPRSGDLSVYWYQQSLDQGLQFLIQYYNGEERAKGNILERFSAQQFPDLHSELNLSSLELGDSALYFCASSVGGGTGGSGYTFGSGTRLTVV.